Below are 26 T cell receptor beta chains sequenced from a single sample in a study of OX40 agonist ivuxolimab in advanced cancers. The data were produced by immunoSEQ multiplex PCR, yet TCRdb's version contains in-frame clones alone and is incomplete. Of around 31,000 clones listed, around 81% are singletons. Sample: CD4+ or CD8+ T cells sorted from blood, taken in a trial of the OX40 agonist ivuxolimab. Every receptor here comes from an adult with an advanced solid tumor such as melanoma, head and neck, liver or kidney cancer.

The chain has TRBV9 and TRBJ2-7, with D tentatively TRBD1 or TRBD2 (5 bases each). The V end lost 4 bases, the J end lost 6 bases, and 11 bases lay between the germline ends. CDR3 length equals 12 residues. CDR1 and CDR2 from the germline V gene are SGDLS and YYNGEE. The CDR3 loop reads CASSLGTGEQYF. The CDR3 nucleotides are TGTGCCAGCAGCCTTGGGACGGGCGAGCAGTACTTC. Together with reference TRBV9 and TRBJ2-7, the CDR3 gives the full variable domain: DSGVTQTPKHLITATGQRVTLRCSPRSGDLSVYWYQQSLDQGLQFLIQYYNGEERAKGNILERFSAQQFPDLHSELNLSSLELGDSALYFCASSLGTGEQYFGPGTRLTVT.

The chain has TRBV28 and TRBJ1-5; the D gene is possibly TRBD1 (6 bases). Trimming shortened V by 7 bases and J by 11 bases, and 21 bases separated the two germline ends. Per germline, CDR1 MDHEN and CDR2 SYDVKM. This CDR3 has 14 amino acids. CDR3 DNA: TGTGCCAGCACCCCTGGGGGGCCCCCAAGAACCCAGCATTTT. This translates into CASTPGGPPRTQHF.

The J gene is TRBJ1-2, the V gene TRBV19; D perhaps matches TRBD1 (5 bases). Germline CDR1 reads LNHDA; CDR2 reads SQIVND (reference sequence). Trimming removed 0 bases from V and 10 bases from J, with 12 bases in between. The CDR3 extends over 13 amino acids. The CDR3 DNA reads as TGTGCCAGTAGTATAGAATACGACAGCCTCTACACCTTC. Its protein is CASSIEYDSLYTF.

This chain links TRBV28 with TRBJ1-5, with 7 bases lining up with TRBD1. V lost 4 bases and J lost 9; bases outside the gene matches: 9. The CDR3 has 14 amino acids. Per germline, CDR1 MDHEN and CDR2 SYDVKM. The CDR3: CASSSPGQPRPQHF. DNA of the CDR3: TGTGCCAGCAGTTCCCCGGGACAGCCACGGCCCCAGCATTTT.

The J gene is TRBJ2-1, the V gene TRBV7-8, with 9 positions matching TRBD2. V lost 2 bases to trimming and J lost 7 bases; unmatched junction nucleotides: 9. The CDR3 spans 16 residues. Germline values: CDR1 SGHVS, CDR2 FQNEAQ. Here the CDR3 reads CASSLRGGRAINEQFF. DNA for the CDR3: TGTGCCAGCAGCTTACGGGGCGGGAGGGCCATAAATGAGCAGTTCTTC.

This chain joins TRBV7-2 and TRBJ2-1; 11 nucleotides line up with TRBD2. The CDR3 spans 15 residues. J lost 6 bases, V lost 5 bases, and 6 bases had no gene match. Germline V gene lookup returns CDR1 SGHTA and CDR2 FQGNSA. CDR3 sequence: CASSKSGLAGNEQFF. In DNA form, the CDR3 reads TGTGCCAGCAGCAAGAGCGGACTAGCGGGCAATGAGCAGTTCTTC.

The V and J genes are TRBV4-1 and TRBJ2-7, with 7 bases fitting TRBD1. The CDR3 spans 13 residues. CDR1 MGHRA and CDR2 YSYEKL come from the germline V gene. V trimming: 3 bases; J trimming: 3 bases; junction bases outside the gene matches: 2. As DNA, the CDR3 is TGCGCCAGCAGCCAGAGACAGGGCTACGAGCAGTACTTC. It codes for CASSQRQGYEQYF.

The chain links TRBV10-3 to TRBJ2-5; 7 bases line up with TRBD1. The CDR3 has 15 amino acids. Trimming cost V 4 bases and J 2 bases; bases outside gene matches: 7. Germline-derived CDR1 and CDR2 are ENHRY and SYGVKD. The CDR3 bases are TGTGCCATCAGTGCGTCGGGACAGATACAAGAGACCCAGTACTTC. This gives the protein CAISASGQIQETQYF.

The chain employs TRBV6-5 and TRBJ1-1; D is uncertain. The germline V gene has CDR1 MNHEY and CDR2 SVGAGI. The V gene lost 4 bases and the J gene lost 1 base, with 10 bases spanning the gap. The CDR3 is made up of 14 amino acids. The CDR3 loop is CASSSPYRNTEAFF. Here the CDR3 DNA reads TGTGCCAGCAGTTCCCCTTACAGGAACACTGAAGCTTTCTTT.

The chain links TRBV5-1 to TRBJ2-7; tentatively, D is TRBD1 (5 bases). Trimming cost V 0 bases and J 6 bases, with 13 bases left between them. The CDR3 totals 14 residues. Germline lookup yields CDR1 SGHRS and CDR2 YFSETQ. In nucleotides, the CDR3 is TGCGCCAGCAGCTTGGATGGGGCCAGGGTCGAGCAGTACTTC. This sequence encodes CASSLDGARVEQYF.

V usage is TRBV7-3 and J usage is TRBJ2-2; perhaps TRBD1 as D (5 bases). Trimming cost V 2 bases and J 7 bases, with 11 bases left between them. Germline V gene lookup returns CDR1 SGHTA and CDR2 FQGTGA. This CDR3 is built from 14 residues. CDR3 residues: CASSLYGANGELFF. The CDR3 DNA reads TGTGCCAGCAGCTTATATGGGGCGAACGGGGAGCTGTTTTTT.

This clone was observed once. This sequence joins TRBV7-2 and TRBJ1-5, with D hard to call. Germline CDR1 is SGHTA and CDR2 is FQGNSA. Trimming took 2 bases from V and 0 from J, leaving 11 bases between them. CDR3 length equals 16 residues. The CDR3 protein is CASSLRSGYSNQPQHF. The CDR3 nucleotides read TGTGCCAGCAGCTTAAGGTCCGGTTATAGCAATCAGCCCCAGCATTTT.

This clone has more than one count but fewer than ten. The chain has TRBV2 and TRBJ2-3, with D unresolved. This CDR3 comprises 13 residues. The germline V and J ends were trimmed by 7 bases and 4 bases, with 12 bases remaining between them. Germline CDR1 is SNHLY and CDR2 is FYNNEI. This CDR3 is CASMGIVADTQYF. Written as DNA, the CDR3 is TGTGCCAGCATGGGGATCGTGGCAGATACGCAGTATTTT.

V usage is TRBV2 and J usage is TRBJ1-3; no clear D. V lost 0 bases and J 0 bases, leaving 12 bases between the germline ends. The CDR3 covers 17 residues. Germline V gives CDR1 SNHLY, CDR2 FYNNEI. The CDR3 DNA sequence: TGTGCCAGCAGTGAAGCGCGGGCGAGCCTCTCTGGAAACACCATATATTTT. Its protein product is CASSEARASLSGNTIYF.

V is TRBV9 and J is TRBJ2-3; 13 nucleotides align to TRBD2. This CDR3 is 17 amino acids long. J was trimmed by 4 bases and V by 3 bases; bases with no gene match: 8. Germline CDR1 SGDLS, CDR2 YYNGEE. CDR3 nucleotide sequence: TGTGCCAGCAGCGGTAGTGGACTAGCGGGAGATTCAGATACGCAGTATTTT. It translates to CASSGSGLAGDSDTQYF.

The J gene is TRBJ2-3, the V gene TRBV6-5, with a tentative D call TRBD1 (7 bases). The germline CDR1 and CDR2 sequences are MNHEY and SVGAGI. The CDR3 covers 15 residues. V lost 2 bases to trimming and J lost 5 bases, with 14 bases between them. The CDR3 region has the DNA TGTGCCAGCAGTTACATAGGGGGCGGGGAAGATACGCAGTATTTT. It specifies CASSYIGGGEDTQYF.

The chain is built from TRBV5-5 and TRBJ1-4; the D is unclear. V was shortened by 0 bases and J by 5 bases, with 8 bases between the two germline ends. CDR3 size: 14 residues. The germline V gene encodes CDR1 SGHKS and CDR2 YYEKEE (reference sequence). In DNA form, the CDR3 reads TGTGCCAGCAGCTTGGACAACCCGAATGAAAAACTGTTTTTT. Encoded protein: CASSLDNPNEKLFF.

The chain joins TRBV6-5 to TRBJ2-1; 10 bases are a match to TRBD2. The CDR3 length is 15 residues. Germline V lookup: CDR1 MNHEY, CDR2 SVGAGI. With V trimmed by 6 bases and J by 3 bases, 5 bases remained unmatched. CDR3 nucleotide sequence: TGTGCCAGCAGATACAGCGGGGGGGACTACAATGAGCAGTTCTTC. The encoded protein is CASRYSGGDYNEQFF.

The chain joins TRBV7-9 to TRBJ2-7, with D maybe TRBD1 (6 bases). The CDR3 is 14 amino acids. The germline CDR1 and CDR2 sequences are SEHNR and FQNEAQ (reference sequence). V lost 1 base and J 5 bases, leaving 12 bases between the germline ends. In nucleotides, the CDR3 is TGTGCCAGCAGCTTAGGGCAGGGGTACCACGAGCAGTACTTC. Protein product: CASSLGQGYHEQYF.

The chain employs TRBV5-1 and TRBJ1-6, with D unclear. V was clipped by 0 bases and J by 11 bases, with 12 bases between them. Per the germline V gene, CDR1 is SGHRS and CDR2 is YFSETQ. The CDR3 totals 14 residues. The CDR3 sequence: CASSLESRTAPLHF. The CDR3 DNA sequence: TGCGCCAGCAGCTTGGAGAGCCGCACCGCACCCCTCCACTTT.

The chain uses TRBV18 and TRBJ2-7, with 8 bases identical to TRBD2. Germline V gene lookup returns CDR1 KGHSH and CDR2 LQKENI. Unmatched junction bases numbered 11, after V lost 4 bases and J lost 6 bases. This CDR3 is 15 amino acids long. CDR3 region: CASSQLVAGNVEQYF. DNA for the CDR3: TGTGCCAGCTCACAACTAGTAGCGGGAAACGTCGAGCAGTACTTC.

The table lists this clone with a count of one. The junction and the germline gene differ at one end; a read error may be behind it. V gene TRBV6-5 combines with J gene TRBJ2-5, with 7 bases identical to TRBD1. Germline V gene data show CDR1 as MNHEY and CDR2 as SVGAGI. The CDR3 has 15 residues. For the CDR3, the DNA is TGTGCCAGCGGGTTCGGCAGGGGGTCCCAAGAAACCCAGTACTTC. Protein product: CASGFGRGSQETQYF.

The rearrangement links TRBV11-3 to TRBJ2-2; D gene uncertain. Germline V gives CDR1 SGHNT, CDR2 YENEEA. Trimming removed 4 bases from V and 4 bases from J, with 4 bases in between. This CDR3 has 12 amino acids. In nucleotides, the CDR3 is TGTGCCAGCAGCTCCCCCACCGGGGAGCTGTTTTTT. Encoded protein: CASSSPTGELFF.

The chain uses TRBV2 and TRBJ1-4, with unresolved D. Looked up from germline, CDR1 is SNHLY and CDR2 is FYNNEI. V was shortened by 4 bases and J by 8 bases, with 11 bases between the two germline ends. There are 13 residues in the CDR3. CDR3: CASSAGNTEKLFF. The CDR3 DNA reads TGTGCCAGCAGTGCCGGGAACACGGAAAAACTGTTTTTT.

This chain joins TRBV5-1 and TRBJ2-1; TRBD1 matches 7 bases. Germline V gives CDR1 SGHRS, CDR2 YFSETQ. V dropped 2 bases and J dropped 7; count of bases not matched to a gene: 9. This CDR3 region has 15 residues. The CDR3 nucleotides read TGCGCCAGCAGCTTCCCTACAGGGGCTCGGAATGAGCAGTTCTTC. Translated, it gives CASSFPTGARNEQFF.

This rearrangement joins TRBV5-4 to TRBJ2-3, with no clear D. V dropped 1 base and J dropped 2 bases, with 14 bases sitting between them. CDR1 and CDR2 from the germline V gene are SGHNT and YYREEE (reference sequence). The CDR3 sequence is 16 residues long. CDR3 bases: TGTGCCAGCAGCTTGAAAACAACTGGAGCCACAGATACGCAGTATTTT. Residues: CASSLKTTGATDTQYF.